These 27 T cell receptor beta chains were all obtained from the same sample, sequenced in a study of regulatory T cells in long-lasting Graves disease. Arm-PCR of CDR3 regions and iRepertoire HTBI primers were used to build TCR beta libraries. Using its own MiXCR run on the multiplex PCR reads, TCRdb lists one record per CDR3 protein. Here the sample spans approximately 310,000 distinct CDR3 sequences, about 18% being singletons. As for time point: newly diagnosed GD, antithyroid drugs for less than 3 months. Following extraction of RNA from PBMCs, that RNA was used to make the TCR library. The sample in question was peripheral blood mononuclear cells (PBMCs), obtained at new diagnosis, from a patient treated with antithyroid drugs. The receptors were gathered from a female donor with Graves disease.

Comment on this clonotype: A much larger clone lies one base from this, so it may be a read error. As DNA, the CDR3 is TGTGCCAACAGCCAACCACTATCAAATGAGCAGTTCTTC. It codes for CANSQPLSNEQFF. V and J are TRBV4-2 and TRBJ2-1, with D unclear. Germline lookup yields CDR1 LGHNA and CDR2 YNFKEQ. This CDR3 contains 13 residues.

This clonotype was seen only a few times. V is TRBV6-2 or TRBV6-3 and J is TRBJ1-5; no reliable D call. CDR1 MNHEY and CDR2 SVGEGT come from the germline V gene. V was clipped by 5 bases and J by 2 bases, with 19 bases between them. This CDR3 has 17 residues. Written as DNA, the CDR3 is TGTGCCAGCAGTGAAATGTTGGCAGTCTACGGCAATCAGCCCCAGCATTTT. Its protein is CASSEMLAVYGNQPQHF.

Ten or more counts support this clonotype. This chain joins TRBV29-1 and TRBJ2-3, with 13 nucleotides matching TRBD2. In germline, CDR1 is SQVTM, CDR2 ANQGSEA. The CDR3 sequence is 15 residues long. After removal of 4 bases from V and 1 base from J, the junction contained 2 bases not matched to a gene. The CDR3 here is CSVGGLAGGTDTQYF. CDR3 nucleotides: TGCAGCGTTGGAGGACTAGCGGGAGGCACAGATACGCAGTATTTT.

In this sample, this clonotype turned up many times. The chain is built from TRBV24-1 and TRBJ2-1; D is ambiguous. The CDR3 totals 13 residues. The V and J ends lost 5 bases and 3 bases respectively, with 7 bases between them. Germline CDR1 reads KGHDR; CDR2 reads SFDVKD. DNA of the CDR3: TGTGCCACCAGTGTTGCGAACTACAATGAGCAGTTCTTC. It is translated as CATSVANYNEQFF.

There are many counts of this clonotype. The chain carries TRBV20-1 and TRBJ1-4, with TRBD1 matching 7 bases. Germline values: CDR1 DFQATT, CDR2 SNEGSKA (reference sequence). V trimming: 0 bases; J trimming: 5 bases; junction bases outside the gene matches: 6. The CDR3 extends over 15 amino acids. The CDR3 DNA reads as TGCAGTGCTAGAGACCAACAGGGGAGCAATGAAAAACTGTTTTTT. It translates to CSARDQQGSNEKLFF.

The V and J genes are TRBV6-1 and TRBJ2-3; possible D gene TRBD2, 5 bases. The V end was cut by 3 bases, the J end by 5 bases, with 9 bases between. This CDR3 comprises 13 residues. Germline V gives CDR1 MNHNS, CDR2 SASEGT. CDR3 nucleotide sequence: TGTGCCAGCAGTGATCTCCGGGGAGATACGCAGTATTTT. Its protein product is CASSDLRGDTQYF.

This clonotype was seen ten or more times. This rearrangement joins TRBV14 to TRBJ2-5, with 9 bases identical to TRBD1. This CDR3 contains 16 residues. Per the germline V gene, CDR1 is SGHDN and CDR2 is FVKESK. The junction had 10 bases not matched to a gene; V was cut back by 4 bases and J by 4 bases. CDR3 nucleotides: TGTGCCAGCAGCCGAGGGGGGACAGGGACAGGAGAGACCCAGTACTTC. Translation: CASSRGGTGTGETQYF.

This clonotype came up a few times. A far larger clone differs by one base, so this is likely a read error. This rearrangement joins TRBV28 to TRBJ2-7; D ambiguous. CDR1 MDHEN and CDR2 SYDVKM come from the germline V gene. The CDR3 sequence is 13 residues long. The germline V and J ends were trimmed by 2 bases and 7 bases, with 12 bases remaining between them. The CDR3 nucleotides are TGTGCCAGCAGTTTAGTGCTTTACAATGAGCAGTACTTC. It codes for CASSLVLYNEQYF. Using reference TRBV28 and TRBJ2-7 for the parts outside the CDR3, the full variable domain is DVKVTQSSRYLVKRTGEKVFLECVQDMDHENMFWYRQDPGLGLRLIYFSYDVKMKEKGDIPEGYSVSREKKERFSLILESASTNQTSMYLCASSLVLYNEQYFGPGTRLTVT.

The DNA for the CDR3 is TGTGCCAGCAGTTTTTTCGTGGGACAGTTCTCTGGAAACACCATATATTTT. Protein sequence: CASSFFVGQFSGNTIYF. The genes are TRBV28 and TRBJ1-3; the match to TRBD1 covers 7 bases. This CDR3 comprises 17 residues. Losses at the gene ends were 3 bases for V and 0 bases for J; bases not matched to a gene: 8. Germline CDR1 and CDR2: MDHEN and SYDVKM.

This clonotype was seen repeatedly, ten times or more. The chain is built from TRBV19 and TRBJ1-1; D not resolved. Germline CDR1 reads LNHDA; CDR2 reads SQIVND (reference sequence). The CDR3 is 15 amino acids. With 7 bases removed from V and 4 bases from J, the gap between germline ends came to 19 bases. The CDR3 bases are TGTGCCAGTATCCCATTTTGGGGTTCTGGCACTGAAGCTTTCTTT. Its translation is CASIPFWGSGTEAFF. Full variable domain (outside the CDR3, taken from reference TRBV19 and TRBJ1-1): DGGITQSPKYLFRKEGQNVTLSCEQNLNHDAMYWYRQDPGQGLRLIYYSQIVNDFQKGDIAEGYSVSREKKESFPLTVTSAQKNPTAFYLCASIPFWGSGTEAFFGQGTRLTVV.

The table lists this clonotype with many counts. V is TRBV28 and J is TRBJ2-7, with D possibly TRBD2 on 5 matching bases. The CDR3 spans 14 residues. The V and J ends lost 2 bases and 4 bases respectively, with 12 bases between them. The germline V gene encodes CDR1 MDHEN and CDR2 SYDVKM. CDR3 nucleotide sequence: TGTGCCAGCAGTTTAGAGGGAGAACGGTACGAGCAGTACTTC. Translation gives CASSLEGERYEQYF.

This clonotype was recorded at least ten times. The chain uses TRBV27 and TRBJ2-3; D is possibly TRBD1 or TRBD2 (7 bases each). Germline CDR1 is MNHEY and CDR2 is SMNVEV (reference sequence). V dropped 4 bases and J dropped 6 bases, with 29 bases sitting between them. The CDR3 spans 19 residues. CDR3 DNA sequence: TGTGCCAGCAGTTCACTATGGGAGGGGACAGTCGAAGGGGTTGATACGCAGTATTTT. Protein: CASSSLWEGTVEGVDTQYF.

This clonotype was detected many times. This chain joins TRBV12-3 or TRBV12-4 and TRBJ1-5; D may be TRBD1 (6 bases). The CDR3 is made up of 18 amino acids. V was cut by 5 bases and J by 3 bases, with 23 bases left in between. The chain's CDR3 is CASSTGRQGISNNQPQHF. The CDR3 DNA follows: TGTGCCAGCAGTACAGGGCGCCAGGGGATTTCTAACAATCAGCCCCAGCATTTT.

This clonotype has ten or more counts. This chain connects TRBV20-1 to TRBJ2-3; TRBD2 matches at 9 bases. Per germline, CDR1 DFQATT and CDR2 SNEGSKA (reference sequence). With V trimmed by 3 bases and J by 2 bases, 3 bases remained unmatched. The CDR3 runs to 14 residues. The CDR3 region has the DNA TGCAGTGCTAGGACTAGCGGACCCACAGATACGCAGTATTTT. This encodes CSARTSGPTDTQYF.

The chain couples TRBV10-3 to TRBJ1-5; no clear D. V dropped 8 bases and J dropped 7 bases, with 12 bases sitting between them. This CDR3 comprises 12 residues. CDR1 and CDR2 (germline): ENHRY, SYGVKD. CDR3 sequence (DNA): TGTGCCATCTCCCACGGGAACCAGCCCCAGCATTTT. This translates into CAISHGNQPQHF.

This clonotype turned up a few times. The chain carries TRBV2 and TRBJ1-2; possibly TRBD1 for D (5 bases). CDR1 SNHLY and CDR2 FYNNEI come from the germline V gene. V was clipped by 5 bases and J by 6 bases, with 10 bases between them. The length of the CDR3 is 12 residues. The CDR3 DNA reads TGTGCCAGCAGTTGGGACCGCCATGGCTACACCTTC. Protein: CASSWDRHGYTF.

The sample holds one count of this clonotype. The CDR3 loop is CATSDTTNNFLRGELFF. CDR3 DNA: TGTGCCACCAGTGATACTACTAATAACTTCCTGAGGGGGGAGCTGTTTTTT. The chain is built from TRBV24-1 and TRBJ2-2; D gene uncertain. V lost 3 bases and J lost 8, with 21 bases in between. Germline loops: CDR1 KGHDR, CDR2 SFDVKD. This CDR3 has 17 amino acids.

This clonotype was picked up many times. The CDR3 loop reads CASSEPGGASGSDEQFF. The CDR3 nucleotides are TGTGCCAGCAGTGAACCCGGAGGGGCTAGCGGGAGCGATGAGCAGTTCTTC. This sequence joins TRBV2 and TRBJ2-1; 10 nucleotides agree with TRBD2. This CDR3 is built from 17 residues. Germline V gives CDR1 SNHLY, CDR2 FYNNEI. V gave up 2 bases and J gave up 8 bases; unmatched junction bases: 12.

This clonotype was seen at least ten times. The V call is TRBV6-5, the J call TRBJ2-7; 8 bases are shared with TRBD2. V shed 0 bases, J shed 13 bases, and the junction held 8 bases outside the gene matches. Germline V gives CDR1 MNHEY, CDR2 SVGAGI. The CDR3 length is 13 residues. As DNA, the CDR3 is TGTGCCAGCAGTTACTCGAGTCTCGGGAGGGCCTACTTC. It codes for CASSYSSLGRAYF.

This clonotype appeared many times. This chain connects TRBV10-3 to TRBJ2-1, with TRBD2 matching over 8 bases. V gave up 3 bases and J gave up 8 bases; unmatched junction bases: 12. This CDR3 region has 16 residues. The germline gives CDR1 ENHRY, CDR2 SYGVKD. The CDR3 sequence: CAISDALAVKDYEQFF. CDR3 nucleotide sequence: TGTGCCATCAGTGATGCACTAGCGGTTAAGGATTATGAGCAGTTCTTC.

This clonotype has at least ten counts. The J gene is TRBJ2-5, the V gene TRBV6-1; the D gene is possibly TRBD2 (5 bases). Trimming left V 7 bases short and J 4 bases short, with 16 bases between. This CDR3 is 14 amino acids long. Germline values: CDR1 MNHNS, CDR2 SASEGT. In DNA form, the CDR3 reads TGTGCCAGCACCCGCCGGGAAGGGCCAGAGACCCAGTACTTC. Residues: CASTRREGPETQYF.

This clonotype came up a few times. J is TRBJ2-6 and V is TRBV9; possibly TRBD1 for D (5 bases). Trimming shortened V by 4 bases and J by 0 bases, and 14 bases separated the two germline ends. From germline, CDR1 is SGDLS and CDR2 YYNGEE. The CDR3 runs to 17 residues. The CDR3 DNA reads as TGTGCCAGCAGCCTCGAGCCAGGGCTCTCTGGGGCCAACGTCCTGACTTTC. It encodes CASSLEPGLSGANVLTF.

In its sample, this clonotype was seen a few times. The gene calls are TRBV9 and TRBJ2-7; no firm D call. The CDR3 is 14 amino acids. Trimming left V 0 bases short and J 6 bases short, with 13 bases between. CDR1 and CDR2 (germline): SGDLS, YYNGEE. The CDR3 sequence is CASSVAGPPREQYF. For the CDR3, the DNA is TGTGCCAGCAGCGTAGCTGGGCCACCTCGCGAGCAGTACTTC.

At least ten counts were recorded for this clonotype. This chain links TRBV10-1 with TRBJ2-7; no clear D gene. The CDR3 runs 11 residues. The germline V gene has CDR1 WNHNN and CDR2 SYGVQD (reference sequence). Between the trimmed V and J ends, which lost 2 bases and 5 bases, there was a span of 4 bases. CDR3 nucleotides: TGCGCCAGCAGTGAGGGGCACGAGCAGTACTTC. Its translation is CASSEGHEQYF.

V is TRBV6-2 or TRBV6-3 and J is TRBJ2-1; D unclear. This CDR3 spans 16 amino acids. Germline assignment: CDR1 MNHEY and CDR2 SVGEGT. Between the trimmed V and J ends, which lost 5 bases and 7 bases, there was a span of 21 bases. The CDR3 region is CASSARGVPPRNEQFF. In nucleotides, the CDR3 is TGTGCCAGCAGTGCTAGAGGAGTGCCCCCTCGGAATGAGCAGTTCTTC.

This clonotype has more than one count but fewer than ten. The rearrangement uses TRBV14 and TRBJ2-3, with a weak D call TRBD2 (5 bases). CDR3 length: 12 residues. The V end was cut by 1 base, the J end by 15 bases, with 14 bases between. Germline V lookup: CDR1 SGHDN, CDR2 FVKESK. CDR3 protein: CASSQGRRTRYF. In DNA, the CDR3 is TGTGCCAGCAGCCAAGGCCGGAGGACGCGATATTTT.

This clonotype has a count of ten or more. V is TRBV20-1 and J is TRBJ1-4; possibly TRBD1 for D (5 bases). The CDR3 runs to 12 residues. Germline V lookup: CDR1 DFQATT, CDR2 SNEGSKA (reference sequence). Trimming took 2 bases from V and 7 from J, leaving 8 bases between them. DNA for the CDR3: TGCAGTGCTAGACAGGGAGGTGAAAAACTGTTTTTT. The encoded protein is CSARQGGEKLFF.